The 17 T cell receptor beta chains reported below all come from one sample, sequenced in a study of shared clonotypes between healthy human individuals. Sequencing was performed with immunoSEQ multiplex PCR; in TCRdb, only in-frame clones are kept and a portion is missing. In the table there are roughly 1.4 million clones, about 98.5% of which are singletons. Sequencing input: naive CD4+ T cells sorted from blood. Subset here: CD45RA+ positively selected. Every receptor here comes from a young man in good health.

The rearrangement links TRBV6-1 to TRBJ2-5, with D tentatively TRBD1 (6 bases). Germline assignment: CDR1 MNHNS and CDR2 SASEGT. The V and J ends lost 8 bases and 4 bases respectively, with 14 bases between them. This CDR3 is 13 amino acids long. CDR3 residues: CASSRQAGETQYF. Written as DNA, the CDR3 is TGTGCCAGCTCAAGACAGGCCGGAGAGACCCAGTACTTC.

The J gene is TRBJ2-5, the V gene TRBV7-6; 12 nucleotides agree with TRBD2. The junction had 8 bases not matched to a gene; V was cut back by 5 bases and J by 4 bases. Germline CDR1 and CDR2: SGHVS and FNYEAQ. The CDR3 is 16 residues long. The DNA of the CDR3 is TGTGCCAGCAGCCCTCGGACTAGCGGGACCCGAGAGACCCAGTACTTC. Amino acids: CASSPRTSGTRETQYF.

This clone was seen once. CDR3 protein: CASSREGANTGELFF. The CDR3 bases are TGCGCCAGCTCCCGGGAGGGCGCGAACACCGGGGAGCTGTTTTTT. The chain recombines TRBV5-1 with TRBJ2-2; 8 bases fit TRBD2. Trimming removed 7 bases from V and 0 bases from J; junction bases left unmatched: 5. Germline V gene data show CDR1 as SGHRS and CDR2 as YFSETQ. The CDR3 extends over 15 amino acids. The variable domain in full, with the rest retrieved from reference TRBV5-1 and TRBJ2-2, is KAGVTQTPRYLIKTRGQQVTLSCSPISGHRSVSWYQQTPGQGLQFLFEYFSETQRNKGNFPGRFSGRQFSNSRSEMNVSTLELGDSALYLCASSREGANTGELFFGEGSRLTVL.

The chain has TRBV29-1 and TRBJ2-3, with 10 nucleotides matching TRBD2. Germline-derived CDR1 and CDR2 are SQVTM and ANQGSEA. The trim removed 2 bases at V and 5 bases at J, leaving 4 bases unmatched. The length of the CDR3 is 14 residues. For the CDR3, the DNA is TGCAGCGTTGAACATCTAGCGGGAGAAGATACGCAGTATTTT. It codes for CSVEHLAGEDTQYF.

The CDR3 nucleotides read TGCGCCAGCAGCCAAGGACAGAGGACTAATGAAAAACTGTTTTTT. The encoded protein is CASSQGQRTNEKLFF. The chain couples TRBV4-1 to TRBJ1-4; a weak D match, TRBD1 (5 bases). CDR3 length: 15 amino acids. The germline CDR1 and CDR2 sequences are MGHRA and YSYEKL. Trimming pared 1 base from V and 2 bases from J, leaving 8 bases between.

The chain couples TRBV6-1 to TRBJ2-7; D unclear. Trimming pared 4 bases from V and 6 bases from J, leaving 19 bases between. Germline CDR1 is MNHNS and CDR2 is SASEGT. This CDR3 region has 15 residues. In nucleotides, the CDR3 is TGTGCCAGCAGTGCGATTAACGTGAAAGGGTCCGAGCAGTACTTC. Translated: CASSAINVKGSEQYF.

This clone was detected only once. The rearrangement uses TRBV5-4 and TRBJ1-5; D is unresolved. Per germline, CDR1 SGHNT and CDR2 YYREEE (reference sequence). The V end was cut by 0 bases, the J end by 7 bases, with 14 bases between. The CDR3 runs 15 residues. The DNA of the CDR3 is TGTGCCAGCAGCTTGGGGCGAGGAGTGGGGCAGCCCCAGCATTTT. Amino acid sequence: CASSLGRGVGQPQHF.

The chain has TRBV7-6 and TRBJ2-5, with no clear D. Germline V gene lookup returns CDR1 SGHVS and CDR2 FNYEAQ. This CDR3 contains 11 residues. V was cut by 11 bases and J by 0 bases, with 7 bases left in between. The DNA of the CDR3 is TGTGCCCTACTTTACCAAGAGACCCAGTACTTC. Protein product: CALLYQETQYF.

The J gene is TRBJ2-3, the V gene TRBV5-1; D is uncertain. Germline CDR1 SGHRS, CDR2 YFSETQ. The germline V and J ends were trimmed by 4 bases and 2 bases, with 11 bases remaining between them. The CDR3 spans 14 residues. The CDR3 loop reads CASSRVGSTDTQYF. In DNA, the CDR3 is TGCGCCAGCAGCCGGGTAGGCTCCACAGATACGCAGTATTTT.

The V and J genes are TRBV14 and TRBJ2-7; D is undetermined. The V gene's germline CDR1 is SGHDN and CDR2 FVKESK. This CDR3 is built from 14 residues. V was pared by 0 bases and J by 5 bases, with 11 bases between. CDR3 nucleotide sequence: TGTGCCAGCAGCCAAGATCTCTTCCCTAACGAGCAGTACTTC. It is translated as CASSQDLFPNEQYF.

The chain recombines TRBV5-1 with TRBJ2-2; no definite D call. V was pared by 0 bases and J by 7 bases, with 13 bases between. The CDR3 contains 15 residues. Germline V gene sequence: CDR1 SGHRS, CDR2 YFSETQ. The CDR3 here is CASSLVGGVGGELFF. The CDR3 region has the DNA TGCGCCAGCAGCTTGGTCGGTGGCGTGGGCGGGGAGCTGTTTTTT.

This chain links TRBV19 with TRBJ2-7; 10 positions agree with TRBD1. This CDR3 has 14 amino acids. Per the germline V gene, CDR1 is LNHDA and CDR2 is SQIVND (reference sequence). V shed 8 bases and J 0 bases; nucleotides not matched to a gene: 4. The CDR3 DNA reads TGTGCCAGTGGGGACAGGGGCTTCTCCTACGAGCAGTACTTC. It specifies CASGDRGFSYEQYF.

The V call is TRBV6-4, the J call TRBJ1-1; D gene unclear. With 4 bases removed from V and 1 base from J, the gap between germline ends came to 7 bases. This CDR3 region has 13 residues. Germline values: CDR1 MRHNA, CDR2 SNTAGT. Written as DNA, the CDR3 is TGTGCCAGCAGTGTCGGAGCGAACACTGAAGCTTTCTTT. Translated, it gives CASSVGANTEAFF.

Worth noting for this clone: Other nucleotide sequences from this sample produce the same CDR3. This sequence joins TRBV14 and TRBJ2-5; unclear D gene. The CDR3 is 11 amino acids. The V and J ends lost 1 base and 5 bases respectively, with 2 bases between them. The germline V gene has CDR1 SGHDN and CDR2 FVKESK. The DNA for the CDR3 is TGTGCCAGCAGCCAAGTGGAGACCCAGTACTTC. This gives the protein CASSQVETQYF.

J is TRBJ2-7 and V is TRBV11-3; 9 bases fit TRBD1. This CDR3 has 15 amino acids. Germline CDR1 reads SGHNT; CDR2 reads YENEEA. V shed 5 bases, J shed 0 bases, and the junction held 5 bases outside the gene matches. In nucleotides, the CDR3 is TGTGCCAGCAGCCCTGGGACAGGGCGCTCCTACGAGCAGTACTTC. This translates into CASSPGTGRSYEQYF.

The V and J genes are TRBV18 and TRBJ2-1; 12 bases agree with TRBD2. The CDR3 loop spans 14 amino acids. V shed 6 bases and J 7 bases; nucleotides not matched to a gene: 4. Germline V gives CDR1 KGHSH, CDR2 LQKENI. CDR3 sequence reads: CASSRLAGVNEQFF. In nucleotides, the CDR3 is TGTGCCAGCTCCCGACTAGCGGGAGTGAATGAGCAGTTCTTC.

V is TRBV6-4 and J is TRBJ2-7; D is uncertain. CDR3 length equals 11 residues. The germline V gene encodes CDR1 MRHNA and CDR2 SNTAGT. V lost 8 bases, J lost 0 bases, and 5 bases lay in between. The CDR3 DNA is TGTGCCAGCCCAAGCTCCTACGAGCAGTACTTC. This encodes CASPSSYEQYF.